This paragraph covers one T cell receptor (beta chain) sequence. The target antigen is unknown. The sample originates from a study of T cell repertoires in cytomegalovirus infection. Turning to the study itself: Both a matching HLA type and CMV infection were indicated by public TCR beta signatures.

TCRdb used MiXCR to reprocess the reads, holding one entry per CDR3 protein. The table lists roughly 500,000 distinct CDR3 sequences, roughly 34% of them singletons, with roughly 16% in the top ten. The V end was cut by 5 bases, the J end by 6 bases, with 5 bases between. The germline CDR1 and CDR2 sequences are LGHDT and YNNKEL (reference sequence). The CDR3 loop spans 11 amino acids. Regarding the study as a whole: Based on cumulative public TCR beta family frequency, carriers of CMV plus the relevant HLA were identified. What dominated the ex vivo response were HLA-C-restricted CMV-specific TCR beta clonotypes.

This sample comprised cultured PBMCs, obtained from culture after CMV antigen stimulation. The chain couples TRBV3-1 to TRBJ2-4; D not resolved. This receptor was taken from a human donor in good health (CMV status not recorded). Some clones in this sample may be carry-over from other donors' samples. The CDR3 loop reads CASSEPNIQYF. DNA of the CDR3: TGTGCCAGCAGCGAACCAAACATTCAGTACTTC.